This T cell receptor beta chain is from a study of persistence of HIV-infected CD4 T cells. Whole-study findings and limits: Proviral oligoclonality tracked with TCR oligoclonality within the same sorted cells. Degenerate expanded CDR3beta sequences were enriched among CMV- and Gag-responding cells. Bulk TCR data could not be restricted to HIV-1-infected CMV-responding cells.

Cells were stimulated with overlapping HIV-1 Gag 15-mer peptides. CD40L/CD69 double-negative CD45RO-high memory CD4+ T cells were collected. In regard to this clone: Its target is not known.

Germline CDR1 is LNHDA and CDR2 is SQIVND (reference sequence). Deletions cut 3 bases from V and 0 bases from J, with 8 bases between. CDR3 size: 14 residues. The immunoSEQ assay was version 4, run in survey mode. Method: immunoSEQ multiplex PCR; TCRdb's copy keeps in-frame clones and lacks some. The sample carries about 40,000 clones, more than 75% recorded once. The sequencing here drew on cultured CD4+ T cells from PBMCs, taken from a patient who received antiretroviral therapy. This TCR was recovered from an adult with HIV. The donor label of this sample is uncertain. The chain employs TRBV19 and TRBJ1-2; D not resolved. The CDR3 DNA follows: TGTGCCAGTAGTATGAGCGGCTCTAACTATGGCTACACCTTC. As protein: CASSMSGSNYGYTF.